This T cell receptor beta chain was found in a study of T cells in localized non-small cell lung cancer. The data were produced by immunoSEQ multiplex PCR, yet TCRdb's version contains in-frame clones alone and is incomplete. The sample has about 59,000 clones, 80% to 90% seen once; the top ten hold about 20%. General study findings and limits: Longer overall survival accompanied higher blood T cell density. Maximal T cell clonality occurred in uninvolved adjacent lung, with tumor ranking below it. A single tumor region was sequenced, leaving heterogeneity possible. Of the top 100 tumor clones, median roughly 53 were in adjacent lung, about 30 among its top 100.

V lost 1 base to trimming and J lost 2 bases, with 7 bases between them. The CDR3 is 15 amino acids. CDR1 is SGHTS, CDR2 YDEGEE, per germline. Notes on this clone: Its antigen is currently unknown.

The receptor's source is a man between 40 and 70 years old with stage I squamous cell lung carcinoma. The chain recombines TRBV5-8 with TRBJ2-6; D ambiguous. The specimen was peripheral blood, collected before any cancer treatment. The CDR3 bases are TGTGCCAGCAGCTTGTGGGTCGCTGGGGCCAACGTCCTGACTTTC. Its protein is CASSLWVAGANVLTF.